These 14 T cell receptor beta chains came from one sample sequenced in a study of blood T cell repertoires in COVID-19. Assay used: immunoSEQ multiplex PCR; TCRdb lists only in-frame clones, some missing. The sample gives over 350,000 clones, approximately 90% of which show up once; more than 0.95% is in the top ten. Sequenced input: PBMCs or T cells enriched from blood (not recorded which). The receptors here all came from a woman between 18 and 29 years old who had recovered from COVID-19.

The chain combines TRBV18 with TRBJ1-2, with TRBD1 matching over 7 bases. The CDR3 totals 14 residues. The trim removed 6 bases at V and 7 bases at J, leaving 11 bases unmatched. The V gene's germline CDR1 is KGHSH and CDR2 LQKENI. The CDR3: CASSPGQDQGGYTF. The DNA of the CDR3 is TGTGCCAGCTCGCCCGGACAGGATCAGGGTGGCTACACCTTC.

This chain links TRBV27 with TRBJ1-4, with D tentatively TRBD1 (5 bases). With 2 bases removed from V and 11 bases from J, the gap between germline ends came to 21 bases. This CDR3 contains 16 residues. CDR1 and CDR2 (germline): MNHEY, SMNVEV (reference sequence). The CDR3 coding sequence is TGTGCCAGCAGTTTACGGGGGGAACAGAGGGCGAGGAAACTGTTTTTT. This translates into CASSLRGEQRARKLFF.

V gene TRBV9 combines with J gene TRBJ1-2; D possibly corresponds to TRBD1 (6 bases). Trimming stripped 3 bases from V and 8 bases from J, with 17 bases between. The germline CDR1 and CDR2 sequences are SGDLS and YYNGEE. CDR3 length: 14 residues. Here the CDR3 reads CASSGGTFEKGYTF. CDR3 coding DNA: TGTGCCAGCAGCGGAGGGACATTTGAGAAAGGCTACACCTTC.

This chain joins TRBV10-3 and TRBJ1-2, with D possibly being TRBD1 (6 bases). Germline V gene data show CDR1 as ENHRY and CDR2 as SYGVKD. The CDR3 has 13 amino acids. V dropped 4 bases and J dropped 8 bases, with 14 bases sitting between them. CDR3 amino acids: CAISGAGVDGYTF. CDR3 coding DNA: TGTGCCATCAGTGGGGCAGGGGTGGACGGCTACACCTTC.

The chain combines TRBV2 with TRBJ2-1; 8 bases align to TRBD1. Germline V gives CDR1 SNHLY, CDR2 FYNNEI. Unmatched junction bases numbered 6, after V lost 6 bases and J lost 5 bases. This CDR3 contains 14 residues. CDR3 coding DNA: TGTGCCAGCAGACGGGACAGGTCTGACAATGAGCAGTTCTTC. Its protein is CASRRDRSDNEQFF.

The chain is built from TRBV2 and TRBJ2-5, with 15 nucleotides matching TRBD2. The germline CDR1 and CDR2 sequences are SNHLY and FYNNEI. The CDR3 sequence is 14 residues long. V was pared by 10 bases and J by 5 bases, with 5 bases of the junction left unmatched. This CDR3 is CATSGTSGGETQYF. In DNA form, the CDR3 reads TGTGCCACCTCAGGGACTAGCGGGGGGGAGACCCAGTACTTC.

CDR3 nucleotide sequence: TGCGCCAGCAGCTTGGATCTTCGTGAAGCTTTCTTT. It encodes CASSLDLREAFF. V is TRBV5-1 and J is TRBJ1-1; D is unresolved. V dropped 0 bases and J dropped 7 bases, with 7 bases sitting between them. Germline values: CDR1 SGHRS, CDR2 YFSETQ. The CDR3 has 12 residues.

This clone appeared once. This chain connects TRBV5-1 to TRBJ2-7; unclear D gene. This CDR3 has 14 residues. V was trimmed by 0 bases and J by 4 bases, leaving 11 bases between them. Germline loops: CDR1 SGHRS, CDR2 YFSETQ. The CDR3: CASSLDGAVYEQYF. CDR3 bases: TGCGCCAGCAGCTTGGATGGCGCGGTTTACGAGCAGTACTTC. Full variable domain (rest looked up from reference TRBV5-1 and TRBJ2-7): KAGVTQTPRYLIKTRGQQVTLSCSPISGHRSVSWYQQTPGQGLQFLFEYFSETQRNKGNFPGRFSGRQFSNSRSEMNVSTLELGDSALYLCASSLDGAVYEQYFGPGTRLTVT.

CDR3 DNA: TGCGCCAGCTTCCAGGGCACAGGGAACGGCGAGCAGTACTTC. Its protein product is CASFQGTGNGEQYF. The J gene is TRBJ2-7, the V gene TRBV5-1; the D gene is possibly TRBD1 (6 bases). The CDR3 runs to 14 residues. Per germline, CDR1 SGHRS and CDR2 YFSETQ. Between the trimmed V and J ends, which lost 7 bases and 6 bases, there was a span of 20 bases.

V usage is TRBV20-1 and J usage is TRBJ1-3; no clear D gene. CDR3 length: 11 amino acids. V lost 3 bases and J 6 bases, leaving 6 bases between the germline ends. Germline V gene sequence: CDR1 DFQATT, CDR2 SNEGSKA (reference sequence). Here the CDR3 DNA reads TGCAGTGCTAGCTGGCAAAACACCATATATTTT. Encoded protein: CSASWQNTIYF.

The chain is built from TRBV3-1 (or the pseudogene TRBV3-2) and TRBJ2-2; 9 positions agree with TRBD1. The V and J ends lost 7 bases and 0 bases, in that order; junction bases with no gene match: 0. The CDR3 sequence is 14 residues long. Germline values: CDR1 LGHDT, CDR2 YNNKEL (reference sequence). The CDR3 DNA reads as TGTGCCAGCAACAGGGGGCCGAACACCGGGGAGCTGTTTTTT. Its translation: CASNRGPNTGELFF.

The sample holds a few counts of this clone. CDR3 bases: TGTGCCAGCACCGAGGCCGAGACCGGGGAGCTGTTTTTT. Translating it yields CASTEAETGELFF. The chain uses TRBV6-5 and TRBJ2-2; D unresolved. The V end lost 7 bases, the J end lost 5 bases, and 11 bases lay between the germline ends. Germline V gives CDR1 MNHEY, CDR2 SVGAGI. This CDR3 has 13 residues.

The CDR3 here is CASSLDRASTDTQYF. The CDR3 DNA reads as TGTGCCAGCAGCTTGGACAGGGCCTCCACAGATACGCAGTATTTT. The gene calls are TRBV11-2 and TRBJ2-3, with 8 bases matching TRBD1. Trimming at V came to 3 bases and at J to 2 bases, leaving 4 bases not matched to a gene. Per germline, CDR1 SGHAT and CDR2 FQNNGV. This CDR3 has 15 residues. Full variable domain (rest looked up from reference TRBV11-2 and TRBJ2-3): EAGVAQSPRYKIIEKRQSVAFWCNPISGHATLYWYQQILGQGPKLLIQFQNNGVVDDSQLPKDRFSAERLKGVDSTLKIQPAKLEDSAVYLCASSLDRASTDTQYFGPGTRLTVL.

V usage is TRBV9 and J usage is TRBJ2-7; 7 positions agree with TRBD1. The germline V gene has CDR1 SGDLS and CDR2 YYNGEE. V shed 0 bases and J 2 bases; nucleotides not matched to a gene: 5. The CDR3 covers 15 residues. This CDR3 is CASSVADRSAYEQYF. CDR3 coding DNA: TGTGCCAGCAGCGTAGCGGACAGGTCCGCCTACGAGCAGTACTTC.